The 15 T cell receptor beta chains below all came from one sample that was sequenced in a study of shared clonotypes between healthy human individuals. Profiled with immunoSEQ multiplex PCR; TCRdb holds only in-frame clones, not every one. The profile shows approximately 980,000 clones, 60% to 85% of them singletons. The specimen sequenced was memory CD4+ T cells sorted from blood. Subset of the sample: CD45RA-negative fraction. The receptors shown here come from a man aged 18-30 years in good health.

The CDR3 DNA reads TGTGCCAGCAGCCAGACGTCCTGGGGGCAGGAGGACTATGGCTACACCTTC. It yields the protein CASSQTSWGQEDYGYTF. The chain carries TRBV7-9 and TRBJ1-2, with D possibly being TRBD1 (6 bases). Trimming removed 5 bases at V and 3 bases at J, with 22 bases between. The CDR3 totals 17 residues. From germline, CDR1 is SEHNR and CDR2 FQNEAQ (reference sequence). The whole variable domain, remainder taken from reference TRBV7-9 and TRBJ1-2, is DTGVSQNPRHKITKRGQNVTFRCDPISEHNRLYWYRQTLGQGPEFLTYFQNEAQLEKSRLLSDRFSAERPKGSFSTLEIQRTEQGDSAMYLCASSQTSWGQEDYGYTFGSGTRLTVV.

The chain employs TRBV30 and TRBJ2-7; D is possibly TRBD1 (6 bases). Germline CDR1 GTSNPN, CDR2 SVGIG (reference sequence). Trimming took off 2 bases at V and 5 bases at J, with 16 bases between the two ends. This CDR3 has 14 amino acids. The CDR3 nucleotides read TGTGCCTGGAGTCACCTCGTTGGGGGCGACGAGCAGTACTTC. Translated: CAWSHLVGGDEQYF.

The CDR3 region is CAWRGVGNEKLFF. For the CDR3, the DNA is TGTGCCTGGAGGGGGGTCGGGAATGAAAAACTGTTTTTT. V gene TRBV30 combines with J gene TRBJ1-4; perhaps TRBD1 as D (5 bases). Trimming left V 3 bases short and J 5 bases short, with 10 bases between. Per germline, CDR1 GTSNPN and CDR2 SVGIG (reference sequence). The CDR3 is made up of 13 amino acids.

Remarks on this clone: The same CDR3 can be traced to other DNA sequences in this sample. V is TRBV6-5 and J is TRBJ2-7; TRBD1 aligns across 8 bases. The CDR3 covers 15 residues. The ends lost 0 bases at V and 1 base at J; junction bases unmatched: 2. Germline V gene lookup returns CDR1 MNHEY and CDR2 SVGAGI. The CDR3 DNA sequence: TGTGCCAGCAGTTACTCGGGGACAGGTTCCTACGAGCAGTACTTC. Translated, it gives CASSYSGTGSYEQYF.

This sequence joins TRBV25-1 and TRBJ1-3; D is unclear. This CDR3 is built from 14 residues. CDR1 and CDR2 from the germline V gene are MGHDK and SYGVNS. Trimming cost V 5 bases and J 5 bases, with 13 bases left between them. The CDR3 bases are TGTGCCAGCAGTCCCCCCCAGGAGAGAAACACCATATATTTT. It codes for CASSPPQERNTIYF.

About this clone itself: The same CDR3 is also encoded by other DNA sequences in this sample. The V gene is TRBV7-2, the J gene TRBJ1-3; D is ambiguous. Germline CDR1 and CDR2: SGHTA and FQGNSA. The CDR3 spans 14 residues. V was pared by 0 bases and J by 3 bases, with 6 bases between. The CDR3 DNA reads TGTGCCAGCAGCTTAGCAGGGTTTGGAAACACCATATATTTT. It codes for CASSLAGFGNTIYF.

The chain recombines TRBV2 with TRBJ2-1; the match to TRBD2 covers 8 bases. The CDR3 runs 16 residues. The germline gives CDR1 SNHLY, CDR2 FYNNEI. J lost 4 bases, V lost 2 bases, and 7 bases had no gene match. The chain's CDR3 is CASSELGSGNYNEQFF. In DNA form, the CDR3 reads TGTGCCAGCAGTGAATTGGGTAGCGGGAATTACAATGAGCAGTTCTTC.

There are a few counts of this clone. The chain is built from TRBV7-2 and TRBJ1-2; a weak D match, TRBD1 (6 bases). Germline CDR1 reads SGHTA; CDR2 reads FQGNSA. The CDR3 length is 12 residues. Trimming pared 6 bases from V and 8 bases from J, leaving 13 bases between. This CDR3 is CASSFNRDGYTF. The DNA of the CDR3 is TGTGCCAGCAGTTTTAACAGGGACGGCTACACCTTC.

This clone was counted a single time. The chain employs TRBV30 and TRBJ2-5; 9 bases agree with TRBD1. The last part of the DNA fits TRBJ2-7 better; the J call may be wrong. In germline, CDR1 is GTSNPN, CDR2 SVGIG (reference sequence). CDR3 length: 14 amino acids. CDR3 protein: CACKTPGQGSEQYF. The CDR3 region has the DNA TGTGCCTGTAAGACCCCGGGACAGGGTTCCGAGCAGTACTTC.

The CDR3 reads CASSLTGGRTGNTIYF. The CDR3 DNA is TGCGCCAGCAGCCTTACAGGCGGACGTACTGGAAACACCATATATTTT. This chain joins TRBV5-1 and TRBJ1-3; TRBD1 might be the D (5 bases). V shed 4 bases and J shed 2 bases, with 16 bases lying between them. Germline V gives CDR1 SGHRS, CDR2 YFSETQ. The length of the CDR3 is 16 residues.

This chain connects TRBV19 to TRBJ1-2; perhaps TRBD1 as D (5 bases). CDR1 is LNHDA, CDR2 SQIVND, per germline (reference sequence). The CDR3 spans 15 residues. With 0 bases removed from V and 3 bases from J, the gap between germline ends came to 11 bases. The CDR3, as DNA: TGTGCCAGTAGTATAGAAAGAGGGACCTACTATGGCTACACCTTC. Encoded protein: CASSIERGTYYGYTF. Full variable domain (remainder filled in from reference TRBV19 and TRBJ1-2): DGGITQSPKYLFRKEGQNVTLSCEQNLNHDAMYWYRQDPGQGLRLIYYSQIVNDFQKGDIAEGYSVSREKKESFPLTVTSAQKNPTAFYLCASSIERGTYYGYTFGSGTRLTVV.

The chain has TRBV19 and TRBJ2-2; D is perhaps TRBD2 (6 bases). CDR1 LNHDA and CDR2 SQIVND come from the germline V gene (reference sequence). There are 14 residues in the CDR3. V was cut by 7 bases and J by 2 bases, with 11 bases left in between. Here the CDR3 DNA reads TGTGCCAGTAAGGGGACTGGAAACACCGGGGAGCTGTTTTTT. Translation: CASKGTGNTGELFF.

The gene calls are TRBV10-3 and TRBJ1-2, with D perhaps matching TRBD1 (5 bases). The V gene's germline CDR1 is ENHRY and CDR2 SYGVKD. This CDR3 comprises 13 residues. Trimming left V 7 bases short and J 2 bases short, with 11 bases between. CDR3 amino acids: CAINGQGNYGYTF. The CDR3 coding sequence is TGTGCCATCAATGGGCAGGGCAACTATGGCTACACCTTC.

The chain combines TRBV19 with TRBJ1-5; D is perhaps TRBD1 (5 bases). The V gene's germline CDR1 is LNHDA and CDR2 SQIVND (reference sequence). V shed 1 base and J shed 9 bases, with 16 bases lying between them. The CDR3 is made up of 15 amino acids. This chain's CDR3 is CASSIVGKGKAPQHF. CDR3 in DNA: TGTGCCAGTAGTATAGTTGGGAAGGGGAAGGCGCCCCAGCATTTT.

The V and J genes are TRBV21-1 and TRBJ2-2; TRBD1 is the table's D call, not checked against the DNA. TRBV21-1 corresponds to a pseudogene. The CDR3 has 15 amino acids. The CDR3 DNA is TGTGCCAGCAGCAAAGGGACAGAAACCACCGGGGAGCTGTTTTTT. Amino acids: CASSKGTETTGELFF.